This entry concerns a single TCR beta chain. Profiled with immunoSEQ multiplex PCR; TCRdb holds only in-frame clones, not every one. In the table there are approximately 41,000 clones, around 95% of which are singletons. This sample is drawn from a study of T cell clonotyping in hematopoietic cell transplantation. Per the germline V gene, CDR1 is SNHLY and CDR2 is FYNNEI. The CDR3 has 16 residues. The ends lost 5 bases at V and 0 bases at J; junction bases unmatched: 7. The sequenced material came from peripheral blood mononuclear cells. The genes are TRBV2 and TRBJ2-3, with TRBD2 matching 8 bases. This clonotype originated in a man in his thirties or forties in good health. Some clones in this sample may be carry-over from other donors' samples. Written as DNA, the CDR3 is TGTGCCAGCAGTCCAAGCGGGGGTCCCAGCACAGATACGCAGTATTTT. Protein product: CASSPSGGPSTDTQYF.